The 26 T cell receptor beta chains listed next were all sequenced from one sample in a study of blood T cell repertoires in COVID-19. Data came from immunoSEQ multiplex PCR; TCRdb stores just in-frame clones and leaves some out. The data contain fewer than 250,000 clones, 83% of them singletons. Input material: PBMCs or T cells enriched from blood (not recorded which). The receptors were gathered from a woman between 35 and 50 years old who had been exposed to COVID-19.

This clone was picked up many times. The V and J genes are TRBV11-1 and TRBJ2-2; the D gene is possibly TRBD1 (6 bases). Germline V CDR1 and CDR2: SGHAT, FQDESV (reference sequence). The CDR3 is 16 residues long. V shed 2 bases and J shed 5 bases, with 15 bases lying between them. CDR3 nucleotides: TGTGCCAGCAGCTTAAGGGACATTAGTAGAACCGGGGAGCTGTTTTTT. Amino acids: CASSLRDISRTGELFF.

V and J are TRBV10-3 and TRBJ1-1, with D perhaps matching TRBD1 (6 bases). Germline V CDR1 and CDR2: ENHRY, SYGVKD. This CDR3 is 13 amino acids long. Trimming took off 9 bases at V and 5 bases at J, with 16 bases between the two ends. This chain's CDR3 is CAIAIQGGTEAFF. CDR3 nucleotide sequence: TGTGCCATAGCTATACAGGGTGGTACTGAAGCTTTCTTT.

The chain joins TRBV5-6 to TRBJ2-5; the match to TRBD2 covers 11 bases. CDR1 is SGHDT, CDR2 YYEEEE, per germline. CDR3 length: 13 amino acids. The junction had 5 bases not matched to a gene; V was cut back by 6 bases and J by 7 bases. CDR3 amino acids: CASTQTSGATQYF. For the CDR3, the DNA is TGTGCCAGCACCCAGACTAGCGGGGCGACCCAGTACTTC.

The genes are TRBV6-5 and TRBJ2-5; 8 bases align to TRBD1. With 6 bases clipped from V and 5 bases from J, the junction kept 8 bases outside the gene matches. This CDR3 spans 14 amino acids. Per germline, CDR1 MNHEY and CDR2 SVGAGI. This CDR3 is CASRRTGGMETQYF. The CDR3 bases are TGTGCCAGCAGGCGCACAGGGGGAATGGAGACCCAGTACTTC.

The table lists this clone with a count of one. CDR3 protein: CASTRSGQTPINYGYTF. In DNA form, the CDR3 reads TGTGCCAGTACCCGGTCGGGACAGACACCTATAAACTATGGCTACACCTTC. The chain recombines TRBV19 with TRBJ1-2; 7 bases fit TRBD1. The V gene's germline CDR1 is LNHDA and CDR2 SQIVND (reference sequence). The CDR3 consists of 17 residues. Trimming cost V 7 bases and J 2 bases; bases outside gene matches: 16.

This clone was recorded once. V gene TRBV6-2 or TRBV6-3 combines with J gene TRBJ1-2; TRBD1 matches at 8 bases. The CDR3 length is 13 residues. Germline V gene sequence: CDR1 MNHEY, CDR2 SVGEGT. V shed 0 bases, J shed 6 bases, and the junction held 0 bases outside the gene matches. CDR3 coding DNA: TGTGCCAGCAGTTACTCGACAGGGGATGGCTACACCTTC. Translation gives CASSYSTGDGYTF.

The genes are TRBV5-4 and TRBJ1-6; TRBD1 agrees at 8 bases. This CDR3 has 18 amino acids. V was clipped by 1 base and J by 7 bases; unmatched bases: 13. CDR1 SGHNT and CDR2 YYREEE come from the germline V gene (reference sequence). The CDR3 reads CASSLRRQGPFGNSPLHF. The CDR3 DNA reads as TGTGCCAGCAGCTTGAGGCGACAGGGGCCATTTGGGAATTCACCCCTCCACTTT. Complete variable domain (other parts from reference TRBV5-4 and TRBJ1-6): ETGVTQSPTHLIKTRGQQVTLRCSSQSGHNTVSWYQQALGQGPQFIFQYYREEENGRGNFPPRFSGLQFPNYSSELNVNALELDDSALYLCASSLRRQGPFGNSPLHFGNGTRLTVT.

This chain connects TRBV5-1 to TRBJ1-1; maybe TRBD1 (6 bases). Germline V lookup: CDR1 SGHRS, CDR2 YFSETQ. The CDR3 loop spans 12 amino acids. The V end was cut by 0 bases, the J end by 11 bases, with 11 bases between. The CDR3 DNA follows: TGCGCCAGCAGCTTGGATACAGGGATTGCTTTCTTT. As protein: CASSLDTGIAFF.

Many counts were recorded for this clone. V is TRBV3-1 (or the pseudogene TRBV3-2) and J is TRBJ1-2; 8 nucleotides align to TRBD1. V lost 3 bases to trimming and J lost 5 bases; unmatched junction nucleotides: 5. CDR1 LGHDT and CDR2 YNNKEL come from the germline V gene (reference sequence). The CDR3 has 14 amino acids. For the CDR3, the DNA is TGTGCCAGCAGCCATCTAACAGGGGGATATGGCTACACCTTC. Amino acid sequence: CASSHLTGGYGYTF.

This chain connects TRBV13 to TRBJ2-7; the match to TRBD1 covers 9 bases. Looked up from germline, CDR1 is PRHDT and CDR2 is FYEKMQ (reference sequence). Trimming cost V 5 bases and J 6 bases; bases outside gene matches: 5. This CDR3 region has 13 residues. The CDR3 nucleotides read TGTGCCAGCAGCCCCAGACAGGGGGGCGAGCAGTACTTC. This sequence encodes CASSPRQGGEQYF. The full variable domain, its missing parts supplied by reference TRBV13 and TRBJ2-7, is AAGVIQSPRHLIKEKRETATLKCYPIPRHDTVYWYQQGPGQDPQFLISFYEKMQSDKGSIPDRFSAQQFSDYHSELNMSSLELGDSALYFCASSPRQGGEQYFGPGTRLTVT.

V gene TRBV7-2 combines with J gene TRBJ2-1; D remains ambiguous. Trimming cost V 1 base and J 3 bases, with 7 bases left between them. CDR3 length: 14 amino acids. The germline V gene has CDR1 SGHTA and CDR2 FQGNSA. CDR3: CASSLEAYYNEQFF. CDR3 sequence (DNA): TGTGCCAGCAGCTTAGAAGCCTACTACAATGAGCAGTTCTTC.

The CDR3 protein is CASSPGQWTQPQHF. The CDR3 DNA follows: TGTGCCAGCTCACCAGGACAGTGGACCCAGCCCCAGCATTTT. V gene TRBV18 combines with J gene TRBJ1-5; D is possibly TRBD1 (6 bases). This CDR3 has 14 residues. Germline assignment: CDR1 KGHSH and CDR2 LQKENI. V lost 2 bases and J lost 7, with 12 bases in between.

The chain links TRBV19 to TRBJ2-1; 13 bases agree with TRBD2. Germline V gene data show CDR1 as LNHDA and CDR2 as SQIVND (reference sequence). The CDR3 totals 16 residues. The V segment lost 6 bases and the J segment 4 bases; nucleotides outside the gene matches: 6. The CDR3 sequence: CASSWTSGGSYNEQFF. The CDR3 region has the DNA TGTGCCAGTAGCTGGACTAGCGGGGGATCTTACAATGAGCAGTTCTTC.

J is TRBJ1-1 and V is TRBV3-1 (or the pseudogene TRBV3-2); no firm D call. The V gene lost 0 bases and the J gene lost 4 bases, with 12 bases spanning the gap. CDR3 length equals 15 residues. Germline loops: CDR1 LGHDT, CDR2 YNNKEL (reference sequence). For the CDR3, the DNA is TGTGCCAGCAGCCAAGATCTATGGGAGGGCACTGAAGCTTTCTTT. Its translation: CASSQDLWEGTEAFF.

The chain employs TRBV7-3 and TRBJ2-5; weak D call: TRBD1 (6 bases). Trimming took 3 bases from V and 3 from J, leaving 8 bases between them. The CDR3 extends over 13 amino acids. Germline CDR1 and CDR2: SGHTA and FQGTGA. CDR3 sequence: CASSFAGEETQYF. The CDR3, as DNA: TGTGCCAGCAGCTTTGCAGGGGAAGAGACCCAGTACTTC. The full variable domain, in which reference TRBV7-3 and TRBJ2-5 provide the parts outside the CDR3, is GAGVSQTPSNKVTEKGKYVELRCDPISGHTALYWYRQSLGQGPEFLIYFQGTGAADDSGLPNDRFFAVRPEGSVSTLKIQRTERGDSAVYLCASSFAGEETQYFGPGTRLLVL.

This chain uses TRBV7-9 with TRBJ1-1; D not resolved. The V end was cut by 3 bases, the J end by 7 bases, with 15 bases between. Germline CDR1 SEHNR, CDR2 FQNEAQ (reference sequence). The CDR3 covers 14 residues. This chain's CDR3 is CASSFYGLEGEAFF. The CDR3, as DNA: TGTGCCAGCAGCTTCTACGGCCTGGAGGGTGAAGCTTTCTTT.

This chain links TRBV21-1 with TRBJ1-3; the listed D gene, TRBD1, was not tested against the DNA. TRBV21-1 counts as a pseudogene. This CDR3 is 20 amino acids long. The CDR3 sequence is CASSKPGTGDPRSSGNTIYF. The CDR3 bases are TGTGCCAGCAGCAAGCCTGGGACAGGGGACCCCCGAAGCTCTGGAAACACCATATATTTT.

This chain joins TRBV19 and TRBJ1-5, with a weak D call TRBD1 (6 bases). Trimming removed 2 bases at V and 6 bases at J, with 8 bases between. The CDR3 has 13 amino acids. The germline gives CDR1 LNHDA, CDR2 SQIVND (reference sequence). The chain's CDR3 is CASSIRGIQPQHF. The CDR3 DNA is TGTGCCAGTAGTATAAGGGGGATTCAGCCCCAGCATTTT.

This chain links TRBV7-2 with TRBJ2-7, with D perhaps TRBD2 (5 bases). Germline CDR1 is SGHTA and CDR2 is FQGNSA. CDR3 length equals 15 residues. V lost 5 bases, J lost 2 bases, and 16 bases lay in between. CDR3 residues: CASSPSLTGTYEQYF. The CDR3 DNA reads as TGTGCCAGCAGCCCCAGCCTGACGGGAACCTACGAGCAGTACTTC.

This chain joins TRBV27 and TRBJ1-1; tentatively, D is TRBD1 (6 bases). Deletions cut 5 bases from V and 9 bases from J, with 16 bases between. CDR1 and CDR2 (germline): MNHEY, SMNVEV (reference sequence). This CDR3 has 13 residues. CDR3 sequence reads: CASSPRGREKAFF. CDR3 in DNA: TGTGCCAGCAGTCCCAGGGGTCGCGAAAAAGCTTTCTTT.

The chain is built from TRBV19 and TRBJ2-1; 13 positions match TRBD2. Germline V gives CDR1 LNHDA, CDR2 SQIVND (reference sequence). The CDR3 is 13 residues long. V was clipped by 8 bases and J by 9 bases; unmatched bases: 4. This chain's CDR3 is CASRTSGGGEQFF. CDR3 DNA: TGTGCCAGTCGGACTAGCGGGGGCGGTGAGCAGTTCTTC. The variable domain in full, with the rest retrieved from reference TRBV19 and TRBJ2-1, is DGGITQSPKYLFRKEGQNVTLSCEQNLNHDAMYWYRQDPGQGLRLIYYSQIVNDFQKGDIAEGYSVSREKKESFPLTVTSAQKNPTAFYLCASRTSGGGEQFFGPGTRLTVL.

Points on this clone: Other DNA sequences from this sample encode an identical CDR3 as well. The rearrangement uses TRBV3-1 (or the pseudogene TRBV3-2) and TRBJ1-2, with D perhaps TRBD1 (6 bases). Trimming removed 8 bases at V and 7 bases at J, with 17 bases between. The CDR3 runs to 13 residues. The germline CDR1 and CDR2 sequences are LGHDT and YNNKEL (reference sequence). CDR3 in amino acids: CASSSRRGIGYTF. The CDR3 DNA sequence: TGTGCCAGCTCGTCTCGAAGGGGGATTGGCTACACCTTC.

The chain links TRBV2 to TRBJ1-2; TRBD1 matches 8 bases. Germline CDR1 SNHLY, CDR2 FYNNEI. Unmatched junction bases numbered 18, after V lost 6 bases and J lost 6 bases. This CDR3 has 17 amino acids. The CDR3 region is CASRDAGTGLFTDGYTF. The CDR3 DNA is TGTGCCAGCAGGGATGCCGGGACAGGCCTTTTTACTGATGGCTACACCTTC.

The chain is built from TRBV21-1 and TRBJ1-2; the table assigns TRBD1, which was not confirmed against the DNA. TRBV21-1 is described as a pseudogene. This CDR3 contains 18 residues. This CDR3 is CASSKVLGQGPLPGGYTF. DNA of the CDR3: TGTGCCAGCAGCAAAGTTCTCGGACAGGGACCCCTTCCAGGGGGCTACACCTTC.

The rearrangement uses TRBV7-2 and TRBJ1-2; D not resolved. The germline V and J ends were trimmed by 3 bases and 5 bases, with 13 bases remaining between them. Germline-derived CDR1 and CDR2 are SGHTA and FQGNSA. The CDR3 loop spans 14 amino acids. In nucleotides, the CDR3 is TGTGCCAGCAGCTTGCAGAGGACGGGGTATGGCTACACCTTC. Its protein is CASSLQRTGYGYTF.

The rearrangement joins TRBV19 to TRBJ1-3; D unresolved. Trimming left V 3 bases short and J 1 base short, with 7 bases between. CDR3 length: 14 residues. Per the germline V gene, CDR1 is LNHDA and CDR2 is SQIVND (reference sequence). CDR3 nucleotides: TGTGCCAGTAGTATCTCCAGTTCTGGAAACACCATATATTTT. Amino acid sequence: CASSISSSGNTIYF.